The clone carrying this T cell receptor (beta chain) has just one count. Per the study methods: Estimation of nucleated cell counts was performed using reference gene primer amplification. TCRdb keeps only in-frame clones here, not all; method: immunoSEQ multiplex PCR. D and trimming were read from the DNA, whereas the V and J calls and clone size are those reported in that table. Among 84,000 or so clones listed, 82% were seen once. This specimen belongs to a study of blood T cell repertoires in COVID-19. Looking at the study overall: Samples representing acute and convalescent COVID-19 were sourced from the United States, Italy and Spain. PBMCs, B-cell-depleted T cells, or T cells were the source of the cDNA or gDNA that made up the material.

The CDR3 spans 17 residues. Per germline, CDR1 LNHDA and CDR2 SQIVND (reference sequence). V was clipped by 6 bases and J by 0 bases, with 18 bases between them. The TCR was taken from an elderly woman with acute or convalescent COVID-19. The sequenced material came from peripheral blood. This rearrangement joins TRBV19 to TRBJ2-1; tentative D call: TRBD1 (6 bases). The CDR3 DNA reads TGTGCCAGTAGGGGCCCACAGGGTCTGTTCTCCTACAATGAGCAGTTCTTC. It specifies CASRGPQGLFSYNEQFF. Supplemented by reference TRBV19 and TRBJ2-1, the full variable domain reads DGGITQSPKYLFRKEGQNVTLSCEQNLNHDAMYWYRQDPGQGLRLIYYSQIVNDFQKGDIAEGYSVSREKKESFPLTVTSAQKNPTAFYLCASRGPQGLFSYNEQFFGPGTRLTVL.